This TCR beta chain originates from a study of blood T cell repertoires in COVID-19 (dated by TCRdb to the early 2020s). Study-level background: Collaborator samples came from the United States, Italy and Spain and covered acute and convalescent phases of COVID-19. The material from the prospective study consisted of cDNA or gDNA derived from T cells, B-cell-depleted T cells, or PBMCs. Subjects who had been exposed to COVID-19, were actively infected with it, or had recovered from it provided the deeply sampled blood TCRbeta repertoires that made up the dataset. The repertoires were released in a freely available public database intended as a resource for research on the immune response to SARS-CoV-2. The samples were drawn from the first 160 participants of the ongoing ImmuneRACE study and from 1,200 or so subjects provided by 6 global collaborators. Nearly every sample came with metadata listing a de-identified subject ID, COVID-19 status, age in years and sex. Where available, HLA class I and class II types were obtained from metadata supplied by the sample provider rather than from assay-based typing. Study-wide conclusions, independent of this receptor: How much clinical and demographic metadata was included differed by source and by participant, and the metadata was provided uncurated.

The immunoSEQ Assay, a bias-controlled multiplex PCR, was used to amplify TCRbeta CDR3 regions from genomic DNA. From the authors' description of their analysis: The number of nucleated cells in each sample was estimated from the amplification of reference gene primers within the assay. Sequence reads were collapsed and filtered to measure the absolute abundance of every unique TCRbeta CDR3 rearrangement. For each sample, productive Simpson clonality was calculated as the square root of Simpson's diversity index over productive rearrangements. The table was pulled from immuneACCESS by TCRdb, which kept in-frame rearrangements only. Such tables lose some clones; where checked, under half of the loss comes from unresolved V genes, and the rest has no known cause. The V and J calls and clone size are taken from that table; D and trimming were inferred from the DNA. The sample data list just over 650,000 clones, and 85% to 90% of these were observed just once. Roughly 0.26% of the sample comes from the top ten.

Including the terminal cysteine and phenylalanine, the CDR3 comprises 16 residues. The entry retains the CDR3 DNA only, 48 bases that are in frame from base 1. The germline V gene supplies CDR1 SGHRS and CDR2 YFSETQ. Trimming costs V 0 bases and J 0 bases, and their ends lie 7 bases apart. Whole blood was collected in K2EDTA tubes by collaborating institutions according to the institutions' own protocols. For TCRbeta analysis, collaborators shipped samples as frozen whole blood, isolated PBMCs, or DNA extracted from either of those sample types. In its sample, this clone was seen once. The antigen this receptor binds is unknown. Qualities for individual bases were not recorded, and no much larger clone is one base off.

The chain links TRBV5-1 with TRBJ1-6, with no confidently assigned D gene. This receptor was identified in a woman between 18 and 29 years old with acute or convalescent COVID-19. Specimen: peripheral blood. CDR3 loop: CASSLVRDSYNSPLHF. The DNA is TGCGCCAGCAGCTTGGTTCGAGACTCCTATAATTCACCCCTCCACTTT.